This T cell receptor (beta chain) came from a study of beta chain features in type 1 diabetes (dated by TCRdb to 2017 to 2018). Regarding the study in general: Patients and healthy donors did not differ in mean age, gender distribution, total cell number or subset yield. A total of some 100,000,000 sorted cells were examined across all samples, and the number of cells per subset was strongly correlated with RNA yield. In the study, recently diagnosed type 1 diabetes patients and matched healthy donors were compared on the TCRB repertoires of their sorted circulating CD4+ T cell subsets. Regulatory and stem cell-like memory subsets were obtained from only 8 patients and roughly 8 healthy donors, while naive and central memory subsets were obtained from all 30 or so donors.

Study-wide conclusions, independent of this receptor: At VDJ recombination sites, patients with type 1 diabetes made fewer insertions and deleted more nucleotides, a pattern implying thymic rearrangement abnormalities. Because small numbers of individuals were included in the HLA sub-analyses, any influence of HLA type on TCRB rearrangement was left unresolved. The naive, central memory and regulatory TCRB repertoires appeared to resemble one another more closely among patients than among healthy donors. A moderate but significant shortening of TCRB CDR3 length was observed in type 1 diabetes patients in all four CD4+ subsets. Because cDNA rather than genomic DNA was sequenced, highly expressing activated cells could have been over-represented, although no difference in activation and CD3 levels was found between groups. Shorter templates might have been favored by PCR, but patient and control samples were amplified and corrected together, so both groups would have been affected equally by any skew.

A single peripheral blood draw of approximately 110 mL on average was collected from each donor into heparinised tubes. A BD FACSAria II and a panel including CD45RO, CCR7, CD25, CD127, CD95 and CD27 were used to sort naive, central memory, regulatory and stem cell-like memory CD4+ T cells. Every sorted population had a purity above 98%. Right away, PBMCs were isolated by Lymphoprep density gradient centrifugation and were stained directly, with no culture step. To minimize batch effects, samples were stained and sorted in pairs, one healthy donor with one patient per experiment. Taken from cysteine to phenylalanine, the CDR3 has 14 residues. Only the CDR3 portion is preserved as DNA: 42 bases, with reading frame beginning at the first base. As encoded in the germline V gene (reference sequence), CDR1 is SEHNR while CDR2 is FQNEAQ. V drops 5 bases and J drops 4 bases, leaving 14 bases in between.

Comment on this clone: The specificity of this receptor is unknown. Base qualities are not provided; no much larger clone lies one nucleotide away.

All of the isolated RNA was reverse transcribed with the High Capacity cDNA Reverse Transcription Kit, so expressed TCRB transcripts were sequenced. Deep immunoSEQ sequencing was performed on naive, central memory and regulatory T cell samples, with an average of approximately 3.9 million total reads per sample. After sorted cells were lysed in RLT buffer, RNA was extracted with DNase-treated RNeasy Micro or Mini kits, with the choice depending on cell number. To prevent cross-contamination, each cell subset was processed individually, whereas patient and healthy donor samples were processed jointly. The immunoSEQ multiplex PCR was used to amplify TCRB sequences from cDNA, yielding 87-bp fragments that span the CDR3 region. Amplicons were sequenced on the Illumina HiSeq platform. The original pipeline was this. PCR bias was corrected computationally using synthetic template baselines, and reads within Hamming distance 2 were collapsed, with unmergeable singletons discarded. Reads were aligned against IMGT so that V, D and J genes, CDR3 length and insertions or deletions at six rearrangement sites could be assigned. Clonotype counts were normalized to sorted cell number within each subset before computing true diversity and Gini coefficients with the tcR R package. The overlap coefficient, calculated on TCRB nucleotide sequences, was used to measure repertoire sharing. As a proxy for the pre-selection repertoire, out-of-frame TCRB sequences from naive cells were analyzed. What TCRdb holds here is the immuneACCESS table cut down to in-frame rearrangements. Part of the clones is not present; checked against another copy, under half of the missing clones reflect an unresolved V gene, and the others are unexplained. V and J calls and clone size are as listed in that table; D and trimming were resolved from the DNA. Counted in this sample were under 400,000 clones; 10% to 15% of them appeared once. The top ten clonotypes cover more than 0.015% of the sample.

The specimen sequenced was naive CD4+ T cells from blood. The cell subset or site label corresponds to: true naive CD4+ T cells. The receptor comes from a man aged 18 to 35 in good health. The rearrangement joined TRBV7-9 to TRBJ2-5; the D segment could be TRBD1, given 5 matching bases. The CDR3 region: CASSKNQGRETQYF. The DNA reads TGTGCCAGCAGCAAAAACCAGGGTCGAGAGACCCAGTACTTC. With the portions outside the CDR3 filled from the reference TRBV7-9 and TRBJ2-5 genes, the complete variable region becomes DTGVSQNPRHKITKRGQNVTFRCDPISEHNRLYWYRQTLGQGPEFLTYFQNEAQLEKSRLLSDRFSAERPKGSFSTLEIQRTEQGDSAMYLCASSKNQGRETQYFGPGTRLLVL.